These 16 T cell receptor beta chains share one sample of origin, sequenced in a study of Ad26.COV2.S vaccination and SARS-CoV-2 variants. Assay: immunoSEQ multiplex PCR; the TCRdb copy retains only in-frame clones and omits some. This table holds roughly 500,000 clones, about 88% found once. As for treatment: approximately 18 received Ad26.COV2.S at low or high dose, single or two shots; 5 received placebo; per-sample allocation not given. All samples were drawn on day 63, counting from the first vaccine or placebo injection. The specimen comprised peripheral blood, sampled in a trial of Ad26.COV2.S vaccine versus placebo. Receptor source: a person aged 18-60 years who received the Ad26.COV2.S COVID-19 vaccine or a placebo.

The V and J genes are TRBV10-3 and TRBJ2-1; 9 nucleotides match TRBD2. Losses at the gene ends were 5 bases for V and 12 bases for J; bases not matched to a gene: 8. Germline loops: CDR1 ENHRY, CDR2 SYGVKD. The CDR3 runs 13 residues. Here the CDR3 reads CAISYSGSPGQFF. The CDR3 bases are TGTGCCATCAGTTATAGCGGGAGCCCTGGGCAGTTCTTC.

The J gene is TRBJ2-7, the V gene TRBV2, with unresolved D. The CDR3 extends over 16 amino acids. Trimming took off 4 bases at V and 0 bases at J, with 16 bases between the two ends. Germline CDR1 and CDR2: SNHLY and FYNNEI. The CDR3: CASSVMWRPSSYEQYF. CDR3 coding DNA: TGTGCCAGCAGTGTTATGTGGCGGCCCAGCTCCTACGAGCAGTACTTC.

The CDR3 sequence is CASSLIEGGFGLAKNIQYF. The CDR3 DNA is TGTGCCAGCAGCCTAATCGAGGGTGGGTTTGGCCTAGCCAAAAACATTCAGTACTTC. This chain joins TRBV4-2 and TRBJ2-4; TRBD2 is a possible D gene (5 bases). V dropped 4 bases and J dropped 0 bases, with 22 bases sitting between them. The CDR3 spans 19 residues. CDR1 is LGHNA, CDR2 YNFKEQ, per germline.

The chain employs TRBV3-1 (or the pseudogene TRBV3-2) and TRBJ1-6, with 7 nucleotides matching TRBD1. This CDR3 is 16 amino acids long. Germline V gene data show CDR1 as LGHDT and CDR2 as YNNKEL (reference sequence). The J segment lost 7 bases and the V segment lost 1 base, leaving 7 bases of the junction unmatched. CDR3 protein: CASSQGQQGRNSPLHF. CDR3 in DNA: TGTGCCAGCAGCCAAGGCCAACAGGGGAGGAATTCACCCCTCCACTTT.

This chain joins TRBV7-6 and TRBJ1-4; 10 bases line up with TRBD1. From germline, CDR1 is SGHVS and CDR2 FNYEAQ. The CDR3 has 13 amino acids. V lost 5 bases and J lost 8; bases outside the gene matches: 2. The CDR3 DNA sequence: TGTGCCAGCAGCATGGGACAGGGGGAAAAACTGTTTTTT. Protein sequence: CASSMGQGEKLFF.

This chain links TRBV7-2 with TRBJ2-7; 7 nucleotides match TRBD2. The CDR3 runs 15 residues. The germline CDR1 and CDR2 sequences are SGHTA and FQGNSA. The ends lost 0 bases at V and 2 bases at J; junction bases unmatched: 4. Here the CDR3 reads CASSLARGWAYEQYF. The DNA for the CDR3 is TGTGCCAGCAGCTTAGCGCGGGGGTGGGCCTACGAGCAGTACTTC.

The rearrangement joins TRBV19 to TRBJ1-1, with D possibly matching TRBD1 (6 bases). Trimming left V 3 bases short and J 7 bases short, with 15 bases between. CDR1 is LNHDA, CDR2 SQIVND, per germline (reference sequence). CDR3 length: 14 residues. The CDR3 sequence: CASSIRGAMVEAFF. CDR3 DNA sequence: TGTGCCAGTAGTATTCGGGGGGCGATGGTTGAAGCTTTCTTT.

The chain couples TRBV7-9 to TRBJ1-1; D call uncertain. Per germline, CDR1 SEHNR and CDR2 FQNEAQ (reference sequence). V lost 3 bases and J lost 0, with 8 bases in between. The CDR3 has 14 amino acids. The chain's CDR3 is CASSLSRMNTEAFF. The CDR3 DNA sequence: TGTGCCAGCAGCTTGAGCAGAATGAACACTGAAGCTTTCTTT. Together with reference TRBV7-9 and TRBJ1-1, the CDR3 gives the full variable domain: DTGVSQNPRHKITKRGQNVTFRCDPISEHNRLYWYRQTLGQGPEFLTYFQNEAQLEKSRLLSDRFSAERPKGSFSTLEIQRTEQGDSAMYLCASSLSRMNTEAFFGQGTRLTVV.

This chain connects TRBV15 to TRBJ2-6, with D possibly TRBD2 on 5 matching bases. In germline, CDR1 is LNHNV, CDR2 YYDKDF (reference sequence). This CDR3 is 15 amino acids long. The V gene lost 4 bases and the J gene lost 0 bases, with 7 bases spanning the gap. CDR3 sequence reads: CATSIRGSGANVLTF. As DNA, the CDR3 is TGTGCCACCAGCATTCGGGGCTCTGGGGCCAACGTCCTGACTTTC.

The rearrangement links TRBV19 to TRBJ1-1, with 8 nucleotides matching TRBD1. The germline V gene encodes CDR1 LNHDA and CDR2 SQIVND (reference sequence). The V gene end was trimmed by 4 bases and the J gene end by 1 base; junction bases not matched to a gene: 5. The CDR3 is made up of 15 amino acids. CDR3 nucleotides: TGTGCCAGTAGTAGCGACAGGGGACGGAACACTGAAGCTTTCTTT. Protein: CASSSDRGRNTEAFF.

The chain has TRBV19 and TRBJ2-2, with 8 bases matching TRBD1. The CDR3 has 15 residues. J gave up 7 bases and V 3 bases, and 7 bases lay outside the gene matches. Germline V CDR1 and CDR2: LNHDA, SQIVND (reference sequence). DNA for the CDR3: TGTGCCAGTAGTATTTGGATCAGGGGGCACGGGGAGCTGTTTTTT. This translates into CASSIWIRGHGELFF.

The rearrangement links TRBV14 to TRBJ2-3; D is perhaps TRBD2 (6 bases). There are 13 residues in the CDR3. In germline, CDR1 is SGHDN, CDR2 FVKESK. The ends were cut back, 5 bases at V and 0 bases at J, with 6 bases in the middle. In nucleotides, the CDR3 is TGTGCCAGCAGCGCGGGAAGCACAGATACGCAGTATTTT. Translation: CASSAGSTDTQYF.

This chain uses TRBV27 with TRBJ2-7; D not resolved. The V gene's germline CDR1 is MNHEY and CDR2 SMNVEV (reference sequence). V was pared by 3 bases and J by 2 bases, with 8 bases between. This CDR3 is built from 13 residues. CDR3 DNA sequence: TGTGCCAGCAGTTTGGGATTAGCCTACGAGCAGTACTTC. Amino acids: CASSLGLAYEQYF.

The chain recombines TRBV6-5 with TRBJ2-2, with D perhaps TRBD2 (6 bases). This CDR3 has 15 residues. Trimming took 2 bases from V and 2 from J, leaving 9 bases between them. Germline V CDR1 and CDR2: MNHEY, SVGAGI. Written as DNA, the CDR3 is TGTGCCAGCAGTTACACCGGGAGCAACACCGGGGAGCTGTTTTTT. It is translated as CASSYTGSNTGELFF.

This chain uses TRBV15 with TRBJ1-5; D not resolved. Per germline, CDR1 LNHNV and CDR2 YYDKDF (reference sequence). Trimming took off 0 bases at V and 9 bases at J, with 12 bases between the two ends. The CDR3 contains 14 residues. Here the CDR3 reads CATSREWRAGPQHF. Written as DNA, the CDR3 is TGTGCCACCAGCAGAGAGTGGCGGGCGGGGCCCCAGCATTTT.

This rearrangement joins TRBV29-1 to TRBJ1-2, with unresolved D. The CDR3 is 13 residues long. V dropped 4 bases and J dropped 0 bases, with 9 bases sitting between them. Looked up from germline, CDR1 is SQVTM and CDR2 is ANQGSEA. As DNA, the CDR3 is TGCAGCGTTGCACGGCGGCCTAACTATGGCTACACCTTC. Translating gives CSVARRPNYGYTF.